The clone carrying this T cell receptor beta chain has only a few counts. MiXCR, applied by TCRdb to the reads, yields one record per CDR3 protein. Of a few hundred thousand distinct CDR3 sequences in the sample, 17% are singletons; the top ten hold around 12%. The CDR3 consists of 12 residues. In germline, CDR1 is DFQATT, CDR2 SNEGSKA (reference sequence). The V end was cut by 6 bases, the J end by 6 bases, with 11 bases between. These data originate in a study of T cell repertoires in cytomegalovirus infection. For the study at large: Public TCR beta signatures provided an indication of both CMV infection and a matching HLA type.

Sequencing was performed on PBMCs. The TCR was taken from a human donor in good health (CMV status not recorded). Some clones in this sample may be carry-over from other donors' samples. The chain carries TRBV20-1 and TRBJ2-2; D might be TRBD1 (5 bases). The CDR3 region is CSAEDSPGELFF. In DNA, the CDR3 is TGCAGTGCGGAAGACAGCCCCGGGGAGCTGTTTTTT.